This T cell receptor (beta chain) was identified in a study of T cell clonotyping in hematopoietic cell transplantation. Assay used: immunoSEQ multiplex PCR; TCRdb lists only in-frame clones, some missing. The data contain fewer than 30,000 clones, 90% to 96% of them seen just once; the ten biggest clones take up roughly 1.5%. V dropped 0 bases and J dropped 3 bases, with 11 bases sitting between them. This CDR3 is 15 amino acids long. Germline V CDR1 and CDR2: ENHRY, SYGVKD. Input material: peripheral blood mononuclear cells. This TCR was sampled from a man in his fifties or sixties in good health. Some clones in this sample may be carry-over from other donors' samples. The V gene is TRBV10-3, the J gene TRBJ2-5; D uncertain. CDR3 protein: CAISESGPKEETQYF. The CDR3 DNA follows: TGTGCCATCAGTGAGTCCGGGCCAAAGGAAGAGACCCAGTACTTC.